This TCR beta chain originates from a study of cytomegalovirus exposure and HLA in healthy donors. Study-wide results and limits: The productive fraction for most TCR beta V segments was about 87% or about 30% in an earlier analysis. Presence/absence analyses assumed roughly uniform sequencing depth across donors.

As concerns this clone: Antigen unknown.

The study ran its PCR with 60 Vbeta and 13 Jbeta primers. How the authors handled the data: In a later analysis, the count reached some 73 million unique TCR beta chains, with about 11 million shared. TCRdb's copy holds only in-frame clones and misses some; the assay was immunoSEQ multiplex PCR. Clone size and the V and J calls come from that table; the DNA yielded D and trimming. The sample totals about 74,000 clones. Sequenced: PBMCs. The TCR originated in a female donor in good health and CMV-seropositive.

CDR3 protein: CAWSPARVETQYF. The CDR3 bases are TGTGCCTGGAGTCCCGCCAGGGTAGAGACCCAGTACTTC. This chain links TRBV30 with TRBJ2-5, with D perhaps TRBD1 (5 bases). Germline V lookup: CDR1 GTSNPN, CDR2 SVGIG (reference sequence). Trimming removed 2 bases from V and 4 bases from J, with 11 bases in between. The length of the CDR3 is 13 residues.